This record looks at one TCR beta chain sequence and its context. This clonotype registers as medium-sized (0.01 to 0.1%) within its sample. This receptor's antigen is unknown. Base qualities are not provided; no much larger clone lies one nucleotide away. The sample is drawn from a study of T cell repertoires in aging, cancer and after chemotherapy (dated by TCRdb to about 2019). Some background on the complete study: Donors spanned six age groups from 30 or younger to 70 or older, with at least three individuals per group. The full dataset contained several million TCR reads. In the solid tumor group, the paired samples taken before and after chemotherapy came from patients with brain tumors (glioblastoma) who were receiving therapy based on temozolomide. To look at immunoaging and at how T cells reconstitute after chemotherapy, the study profiled TCR beta repertoires in peripheral blood from both healthy donors and cancer patients. The cohort comprised about 210 cancer patients, more than 90 with hematological and fewer than 140 with solid cancers, plus 95 healthy donors as a reference group.

The paper's findings and limits, for the study overall: Untreated patients with hematological or solid cancers showed significantly lower blood TCR diversity and higher clonality than age-matched healthy donors. According to the authors, the repertoire data do not allow conclusions to be drawn about immunological memory after chemotherapy. In healthy donors, the drop in TCR diversity with age came mainly from a loss of richness, whereas in cancer patients a loss of evenness also played a part. Median generation probability increased over the chemotherapy interval in both cancer cohorts, suggesting repertoire reconstitution through rebound thymic output.

Genomic DNA extracted from peripheral blood, rather than sorted cells or RNA, was used as the source for amplification of TCR beta rearrangements. Taken from cysteine to phenylalanine, the CDR3 has 14 residues. Only the CDR3 DNA stays, 42 bases, in frame from base 1. CDR1 KGHSH and CDR2 LQKENI were looked up in the germline V gene. At the junction V is shortened by 2 bases and J by 7 bases, with 12 bases in between. Using a mixed TRB-A/B primer pool, multiplex touch-down PCR amplified rearranged TRB sequences covering the V, D and J segments. Illumina adapters and sample indices were attached to the amplicons in two consecutive PCR reactions using Phusion HS II polymerase. Amplicons were gel-purified with the NucleoSpin Gel and PCR Clean-up kit, then checked with Qubit and an Agilent 2100 Bioanalyzer. Sequencing of libraries was carried out on an Illumina MiSeq in 600-cycle, single-indexed, paired-end runs. The study's own analysis went as follows. MiXCR versions 2.12 and 3.0.5 were used to process the TRB sequences. Each unique CDR3 nucleotide sequence was counted as one clone, and only productive sequences with at least two reads were retained. The repertoire metrics were Shannon diversity, evenness, clonality (defined as one minus evenness), and alpha-parameterized diversity profiles covering alpha 0 to 5. The IGoR algorithm was used to calculate generation probabilities for clones in the paired samples taken before and after chemotherapy. In TCRdb, the public reads were trimmed at Q25 with fastp and aligned with MiXCR, with productive beta chains retained. Each entry is one CDR3 protein sequence, shown with its most common DNA and genes. TCRdb assigned the V and J calls; the authors' analysis was not used. The sample contains roughly 5,700 distinct CDR3 sequences, 25% to 35% of them found a single time. The top ten constitute 31% of the sample.

The sequencing sample was made of blood. The sequence derives from a human donor with a solid tumor. This sequence uses TRBV18 and TRBJ1-3; TRBD1 is a possible D gene, resting on 5 matching bases. At the DNA level, the sequence is TGTGCCAGCTCACCAGCGGGACCCCGGAACACCATATATTTT. Translated, it gives CASSPAGPRNTIYF.